The source of this T cell receptor beta chain is a study of cytomegalovirus exposure and HLA in healthy donors. The study's findings and limits: A subsequent analysis found that TCR clusters from the first cohort also tended to co-occur in the 90 to 150 validation repertoires, with 90% to 95% of cluster scores above 0.

V lost 3 bases, J lost 2 bases, and 8 bases lay in between. The V gene's germline CDR1 is MNHEY and CDR2 SMNVEV (reference sequence). This CDR3 comprises 13 residues. Assay: immunoSEQ multiplex PCR; the TCRdb copy retains only in-frame clones and omits some. In the table there are 100,000 to 150,000 clones, roughly 94% of which are singletons. Remarks on this clone: Its target is not known.

The V call is TRBV27, the J call TRBJ2-7; D might be TRBD2 (5 bases). The origin of this receptor is a woman aged 18-30 years in good health and CMV-seronegative. Sequencing was done on a sample of PBMCs. This CDR3 is CASSFGSTYEQYF. DNA of the CDR3: TGTGCCAGCAGTTTTGGGAGTACCTACGAGCAGTACTTC.